This T cell receptor (beta chain) emerged from a study of blood T cell repertoires in COVID-19. Study-level background: COVID-19 samples, acute and convalescent, were from the United States, Italy and Spain. PBMCs, B-cell-depleted T cells, or T cells were the source of the cDNA or gDNA that made up the material.

In the original workflow: Estimation of nucleated cell counts was performed using reference gene primer amplification. Assay used: immunoSEQ multiplex PCR; TCRdb lists only in-frame clones, some missing. That table is the source of V, J and clone size, and D and trimming were worked out from the DNA. In the table there are under 200,000 clones, 85% of which are singletons. This clonotype was obtained from an elderly woman with acute or convalescent COVID-19. Sequencing input: peripheral blood.

The CDR3, as DNA: TGTGCCTGGTCAAAAGGGGCAACCGGGGGGTGGCGCTCCTACAATGAGCAGTTCTTC. This encodes CAWSKGATGGWRSYNEQFF. The chain couples TRBV30 to TRBJ2-1, with 7 bases aligning to TRBD2. There are 19 residues in the CDR3. From germline, CDR1 is GTSNPN and CDR2 SVGIG (reference sequence). V gave up 5 bases and J gave up 0 bases; unmatched junction bases: 19.